What follows are 22 T cell receptor beta chains derived from one specimen sequenced in a study of blood T cells in healthy people across ages (dated by TCRdb to between 2014 and 2017). The library was built by means of 5' RACE. The run used an Illumina HiSeq 2500. A second about 6 to 11 cycle PCR used a sample-barcoded 5' primer and a J-beta primer mix. TCRdb cleaned the public reads at Q25 with fastp, built clones with MiXCR and kept in-frame beta chains. Here each entry gathers all rows of one CDR3 protein and keeps the most common genes and DNA. The sample table holds about 1 million distinct CDR3 sequences, of which about 25% were seen once. The ten largest account for about 0.8% of the sample. The same data also went into a second study, on T cells of mothers and their children.

Material: blood. The receptors derive from a girl aged 2 to 9 in good health.

This clonotype was seen more than once but under ten times. V usage is TRBV20-1 and J usage is TRBJ2-5; the D gene is possibly TRBD1 (5 bases). The CDR3 extends over 10 amino acids. The germline CDR1 and CDR2 sequences are DFQATT and SNEGSKA (reference sequence). The V and J ends lost 6 bases and 7 bases respectively, with 9 bases between them. The CDR3 DNA sequence: TGCAGTGCCACAGGCGGGACCCAGTACTTC. This encodes CSATGGTQYF.

The chain employs TRBV7-2 and TRBJ2-7; unclear D gene. Per the germline V gene, CDR1 is SGHTA and CDR2 is FQGNSA. The CDR3 has 12 amino acids. Trimming stripped 6 bases from V and 4 bases from J, with 10 bases between. Here the CDR3 reads CASSSYGYEQYV. DNA for the CDR3: TGTGCCAGCAGTTCTTATGGGTACGAGCAGTACGTC.

This chain links TRBV9 with TRBJ1-2; unclear D gene. The CDR3 is 13 residues long. In germline, CDR1 is SGDLS, CDR2 YYNGEE. V was shortened by 4 bases and J by 7 bases, with 14 bases between the two germline ends. The CDR3 nucleotides read TGTGCCAGCAGCCCAGACGAGGGAAGTGGCTACACCTTC. The encoded protein is CASSPDEGSGYTF.

With respect to this clonotype: The junction and the germline gene differ at one end; a read error may be behind it. V usage is TRBV2 and J usage is TRBJ2-5; 9 bases map to TRBD2. This CDR3 comprises 11 residues. Germline lookup yields CDR1 SNHLY and CDR2 FYNNEI. CDR3 coding DNA: TGTGCCAGCACGGGGGGACTAGCTCGGTTCTTC. This codes for CASTGGLARFF.

This clonotype was seen a few times. As DNA, the CDR3 is TGCGCCAGCAACCCCTCGGTCGGGCAAGAGACCCAGTACTTC. The encoded protein is CASNPSVGQETQYF. V usage is TRBV4-1 and J usage is TRBJ2-5; D is unclear. The CDR3 extends over 14 amino acids. V was cut by 7 bases and J by 2 bases, with 14 bases left in between. Germline CDR1 is MGHRA and CDR2 is YSYEKL.

This chain links TRBV14 with TRBJ2-1, with 7 bases that match TRBD1. Germline CDR1 SGHDN, CDR2 FVKESK. V was clipped by 3 bases and J by 8 bases; unmatched bases: 4. The CDR3 consists of 13 residues. The CDR3 spells CASSQDRIYEQFF. As DNA, the CDR3 is TGTGCCAGCAGCCAGGACAGGATCTATGAGCAGTTCTTC.

In its sample, this clonotype was seen a few times. The CDR3 loop is CASSLAPGDQPQHF. CDR3 sequence (DNA): TGTGCCAGCAGCTTAGCGCCAGGGGATCAGCCCCAGCATTTT. V gene TRBV5-6 combines with J gene TRBJ1-5, with a weak D call TRBD1 (6 bases). The CDR3 extends over 14 amino acids. Germline assignment: CDR1 SGHDT and CDR2 YYEEEE. Trimming shortened V by 2 bases and J by 5 bases, and 11 bases separated the two germline ends. Together with reference TRBV5-6 and TRBJ1-5, the CDR3 gives the full variable domain: DAGVTQSPTHLIKTRGQQVTLRCSPKSGHDTVSWYQQALGQGPQFIFQYYEEEERQRGNFPDRFSGHQFPNYSSELNVNALLLGDSALYLCASSLAPGDQPQHFGDGTRLSIL.

The chain recombines TRBV27 with TRBJ2-7; D is ambiguous. The germline CDR1 and CDR2 sequences are MNHEY and SMNVEV (reference sequence). This CDR3 is 14 amino acids long. V was cut by 6 bases and J by 0 bases, with 12 bases left in between. CDR3 residues: CASSPQFSSYEQYF. The DNA for the CDR3 is TGTGCCAGCAGCCCACAGTTCTCCTCCTACGAGCAGTACTTC.

The rearrangement uses TRBV7-9 and TRBJ2-5; a possible D gene is TRBD1 (5 bases). The germline V and J ends were trimmed by 4 bases and 1 base, with 10 bases remaining between them. In germline, CDR1 is SEHNR, CDR2 FQNEAQ (reference sequence). This CDR3 contains 14 residues. Here the CDR3 DNA reads TGTGCCAGCAGCTCCTCTAGGGGCCAAGAGACCCAGTACTTC. Translated, it gives CASSSSRGQETQYF.

With respect to this clonotype: Since a much larger clone is just one base distant, this may be a read error. This chain uses TRBV27 with TRBJ2-7, with 10 bases fitting TRBD1. CDR3 length: 12 amino acids. V lost 6 bases to trimming and J lost 5 bases; unmatched junction nucleotides: 1. Germline values: CDR1 MNHEY, CDR2 SMNVEV (reference sequence). The CDR3 nucleotides read TGTGCCAGCAGGGGGACAGGGGACGAGCAGTACTTC. It yields the protein CASRGTGDEQYF.

This clonotype has more than one count but fewer than ten. This CDR3 fails to terminate in the conserved phenylalanine or tryptophan, so it likely reflects a read error. Because the CDR3's place on the DNA is in doubt, the DNA is left out and the CDR3 is given as listed by TCRdb. The chain carries TRBV21-1 and TRBJ2-5; TRBD1, the D gene given by the table, was not confirmed from the DNA. TRBV21-1 is tagged as a pseudogene. A total of 15 residues make up the CDR3, ends included. CDR3 residues: CASSIKQGRWETQYL.

The CDR3 region is CASTLSDEQYF. CDR3 nucleotides: TGTGCCAGCACCCTATCCGACGAGCAGTACTTC. The rearrangement joins TRBV5-5 to TRBJ2-5; D is undetermined. The J call may be wrong; the DNA end is better matched by TRBJ2-7. Germline CDR1 SGHKS, CDR2 YYEKEE (reference sequence). The CDR3 has 11 amino acids.

The rearrangement uses TRBV3-1 and TRBJ2-1; 10 nucleotides align to TRBD1. Germline V gene data show CDR1 as LGHDT and CDR2 as YNNKEL (reference sequence). V dropped 0 bases and J dropped 7; count of bases not matched to a gene: 12. The CDR3 runs to 18 residues. For the CDR3, the DNA is TGTGCCAGCAGCCAAGATCAATTAGGGACAGGGGTGAGAAATGAGCAGTTCTTC. Protein product: CASSQDQLGTGVRNEQFF.

The table lists this clonotype with a few counts. The chain combines TRBV29-1 with TRBJ2-3; D gene unclear. Germline CDR1 is SQVTM and CDR2 is ANQGSEA. The CDR3 contains 10 residues. The V and J ends lost 5 bases and 4 bases respectively, with 4 bases between them. Here the CDR3 reads CSVFSDTQYF. For the CDR3, the DNA is TGCAGCGTTTTCTCAGATACGCAGTATTTT.

This clonotype turned up a few times. The gene calls are TRBV6-2 or TRBV6-3 and TRBJ1-3, with no clear D. The V gene lost 6 bases and the J gene lost 4 bases, with 13 bases spanning the gap. The CDR3 runs to 14 residues. From germline, CDR1 is MNHEY and CDR2 SVGEGT. The CDR3 protein is CASRGVTPGNTIYF. CDR3 bases: TGTGCCAGCAGGGGCGTTACGCCAGGAAACACCATATATTTT.

The chain has TRBV3-1 and TRBJ2-1; no clear D. The ends were cut back, 2 bases at V and 5 bases at J, with 16 bases in the middle. Germline CDR1 and CDR2: LGHDT and YNNKEL (reference sequence). There are 16 residues in the CDR3. CDR3 DNA: TGTGCCAGCAGCCAATCGGCCAGTCTGGGCAACAATGAGCAGTTCTTC. This codes for CASSQSASLGNNEQFF.

This chain joins TRBV28 and TRBJ2-6, with 8 bases that match TRBD1. This CDR3 has 15 residues. Trimming cost V 6 bases and J 1 base; bases outside gene matches: 2. Germline CDR1 reads MDHEN; CDR2 reads SYDVKM. CDR3 residues: CASRGQESGANVLTF. The CDR3 DNA sequence: TGTGCCAGCAGGGGACAGGAATCTGGGGCCAACGTCCTGACTTTC.

This clonotype was seen a few times. In DNA, the CDR3 is TGTGCCAGCAGTTTTAGGGGAAAGATGTTTTTT. Its translation: CASSFRGKMFF. The J gene is TRBJ1-4, the V gene TRBV12-3 or TRBV12-4, with a weak D call TRBD1 (5 bases). The CDR3 has 11 amino acids. V dropped 3 bases and J dropped 15 bases, with 11 bases sitting between them.

V gene TRBV5-6 combines with J gene TRBJ2-7, with D unresolved. The closer fit of TRBJ2-1 to the DNA end suggests the J call may be wrong. This CDR3 has 14 amino acids. Germline V CDR1 and CDR2: SGHDT, YYEEEE. The CDR3 sequence is CASSLISRNNEQFF. The CDR3 DNA follows: TGTGCCAGCAGCTTGATTTCCCGGAACAATGAGCAGTTCTTC.

V and J are TRBV7-8 and TRBJ2-4, with TRBD1 identical over 10 bases. The CDR3 extends over 17 amino acids. The V gene's germline CDR1 is SGHVS and CDR2 FQNEAQ. After removal of 5 bases from V and 7 bases from J, the junction contained 14 bases not matched to a gene. The CDR3 nucleotides are TGTGCCAGCAGCACGGGCGTGTGGGACAGGGGTCGGAACATTCAGTACTTC. Encoded protein: CASSTGVWDRGRNIQYF. The variable domain in full, with the rest retrieved from reference TRBV7-8 and TRBJ2-4, is GAGVSQSPRYKVAKRGQDVALRCDPISGHVSLFWYQQALGQGPEFLTYFQNEAQLDKSGLPSDRFFAERPEGSVSTLKIQRTQQEDSAVYLCASSTGVWDRGRNIQYFGAGTRLSVL.

The gene calls are TRBV13 and TRBJ2-1; 12 positions agree with TRBD1. The tail of the sequence fits TRBJ2-7 better, so the J call may be wrong. The CDR3 spans 14 residues. Germline V gene sequence: CDR1 PRHDT, CDR2 FYEKMQ (reference sequence). The CDR3 nucleotides are TGTGCCAGCAGCGGCCGGGACAGGGGGCACGAGCAGTACTTC. It codes for CASSGRDRGHEQYF.

The chain recombines TRBV6-1 with TRBJ1-6; D is unresolved. In germline, CDR1 is MNHNS, CDR2 SASEGT. V shed 1 base and J shed 4 bases, with 5 bases lying between them. This CDR3 is built from 14 residues. The CDR3 DNA reads as TGTGCCAGCAGTGAAGTGGGTTATAATTCACCCCTCCACTTT. It specifies CASSEVGYNSPLHF.